Presented here are 14 T cell receptor beta chains from one specimen sequenced in a study of T cell changes during pregnancy in multiple sclerosis. Sequencing used immunoSEQ multiplex PCR; TCRdb keeps in-frame clones, though not all of them. This table holds 84,000 or so clones, over 90% found once. The source material was peripheral blood, sampled in the third trimester of pregnancy. Receptors originate from a female donor with multiple sclerosis, enrolled in a pregnancy study.

This clone was detected only once. V is TRBV5-1 and J is TRBJ1-2; the match to TRBD1 covers 9 bases. V trimming: 4 bases; J trimming: 1 base; junction bases outside the gene matches: 11. CDR3 size: 17 residues. Per germline, CDR1 SGHRS and CDR2 YFSETQ. CDR3 coding DNA: TGCGCCAGCAGCAGCTGGATTCCGGGACAGGGTAACTATGGCTACACCTTC. It codes for CASSSWIPGQGNYGYTF.

The gene calls are TRBV5-1 and TRBJ2-3; 7 positions match TRBD2. The CDR3 runs to 15 residues. Germline trimming cut 2 bases from V and 1 base from J; bases unmatched to any gene: 4. CDR1 is SGHRS and CDR2 is YFSETQ in the germline V gene. CDR3 sequence reads: CASSFAGDRTDTQYF. As DNA, the CDR3 is TGCGCCAGCAGCTTTGCGGGGGACCGCACAGATACGCAGTATTTT. The full variable domain, rest sourced from reference TRBV5-1 and TRBJ2-3, is KAGVTQTPRYLIKTRGQQVTLSCSPISGHRSVSWYQQTPGQGLQFLFEYFSETQRNKGNFPGRFSGRQFSNSRSEMNVSTLELGDSALYLCASSFAGDRTDTQYFGPGTRLTVL.

The J gene is TRBJ2-7, the V gene TRBV7-6; 11 bases match TRBD1. The CDR3 runs to 16 residues. With 4 bases clipped from V and 1 base from J, the junction kept 6 bases outside the gene matches. In germline, CDR1 is SGHVS, CDR2 FNYEAQ. The CDR3 sequence is CASSYGQGAGSYEQYF. DNA of the CDR3: TGTGCCAGCAGCTACGGACAGGGGGCAGGGTCCTACGAGCAGTACTTC.

The CDR3 nucleotides are TGTGCCAGCAGTGAACAGGGGAACACCGGGGAGCTGTTTTTT. Its translation: CASSEQGNTGELFF. The rearrangement links TRBV6-4 to TRBJ2-2; D might be TRBD1 (6 bases). CDR3 length equals 14 residues. The V and J ends lost 3 bases and 1 base respectively, with 6 bases between them. Germline V gene sequence: CDR1 MRHNA, CDR2 SNTAGT.

The genes are TRBV6-5 and TRBJ1-1, with D unclear. V dropped 5 bases and J dropped 1 base, with 8 bases sitting between them. The germline gives CDR1 MNHEY, CDR2 SVGAGI. This CDR3 region has 13 residues. This CDR3 reads CASSRGQNTEAFF. The CDR3, as DNA: TGTGCCAGCAGTCGAGGGCAGAACACTGAAGCTTTCTTT.

This chain joins TRBV9 and TRBJ2-1; the D gene is possibly TRBD2 (6 bases). Per the germline V gene, CDR1 is SGDLS and CDR2 is YYNGEE. V shed 4 bases and J shed 3 bases, with 17 bases lying between them. The CDR3 runs 16 residues. The CDR3 loop is CASSPWSSGGYNEQFF. CDR3 DNA: TGTGCCAGCAGCCCCTGGTCGTCCGGGGGCTACAATGAGCAGTTCTTC.

The V and J genes are TRBV6-1 and TRBJ1-5; no reliable D call. The germline V gene encodes CDR1 MNHNS and CDR2 SASEGT. With 8 bases removed from V and 1 base from J, the gap between germline ends came to 15 bases. The CDR3 totals 15 residues. DNA of the CDR3: TGTGCCAGCCTCGGGGTTGGGGAGAGCAATCAGCCCCAGCATTTT. It yields the protein CASLGVGESNQPQHF.

The chain uses TRBV7-3 and TRBJ2-5, with 12 positions matching TRBD2. The CDR3 length is 15 residues. V shed 6 bases, J shed 5 bases, and the junction held 7 bases outside the gene matches. CDR1 and CDR2 (germline): SGHTA, FQGTGA. CDR3 sequence: CASSPLAGGPETQYF. The CDR3 coding sequence is TGTGCCAGCAGTCCTCTAGCGGGGGGGCCGGAGACCCAGTACTTC.

The rearrangement links TRBV19 to TRBJ1-5, with a possible D match to TRBD1 (5 bases). Trimming stripped 6 bases from V and 1 base from J, with 13 bases between. Germline V gives CDR1 LNHDA, CDR2 SQIVND (reference sequence). CDR3 length equals 15 residues. The CDR3 loop reads CASRKQDVSNQPQHF. The CDR3 DNA follows: TGTGCCAGTAGGAAACAGGACGTGAGCAATCAGCCCCAGCATTTT.

The chain combines TRBV29-1 with TRBJ1-1; TRBD1 matches 9 bases. The germline CDR1 and CDR2 sequences are SQVTM and ANQGSEA. With V trimmed by 6 bases and J by 4 bases, 24 bases remained unmatched. The CDR3 has 19 amino acids. This CDR3 is CSVRDQGQGAVVAFTEAFF. CDR3 nucleotides: TGCAGCGTCCGGGATCAGGGACAGGGTGCGGTTGTAGCCTTCACTGAAGCTTTCTTT.

V gene TRBV11-3 combines with J gene TRBJ2-3, with 12 bases identical to TRBD2. V gave up 4 bases and J gave up 4 bases; unmatched junction bases: 9. The germline gives CDR1 SGHNT, CDR2 YENEEA. The CDR3 loop spans 17 amino acids. CDR3 coding DNA: TGTGCCAGCAGCTCAAGACTAGCGGGGGCCGAGGCAGATACGCAGTATTTT. Encoded protein: CASSSRLAGAEADTQYF.

The CDR3 nucleotides are TGCGCCAGCAGCTTGTTGACAGAATTCGATGGAGCTTTCTTT. Amino acid sequence: CASSLLTEFDGAFF. The V gene is TRBV5-1, the J gene TRBJ1-1; a possible D gene is TRBD1 (5 bases). The CDR3 contains 14 residues. In germline, CDR1 is SGHRS, CDR2 YFSETQ. Trimming left V 1 base short and J 10 bases short, with 17 bases between. The complete variable domain, with remaining parts taken from reference TRBV5-1 and TRBJ1-1, reads KAGVTQTPRYLIKTRGQQVTLSCSPISGHRSVSWYQQTPGQGLQFLFEYFSETQRNKGNFPGRFSGRQFSNSRSEMNVSTLELGDSALYLCASSLLTEFDGAFFGQGTRLTVV.

The chain recombines TRBV10-3 with TRBJ2-1, with a tentative D call TRBD2 (6 bases). Germline V gene data show CDR1 as ENHRY and CDR2 as SYGVKD. The V gene lost 1 base and the J gene lost 8 bases, with 24 bases spanning the gap. The CDR3 sequence is 18 residues long. This CDR3 reads CAISEYGGRTTALDEQFF. CDR3 coding DNA: TGTGCCATCAGTGAGTATGGGGGGAGGACTACCGCTTTAGATGAGCAGTTCTTC.

V gene TRBV13 combines with J gene TRBJ1-3, with D perhaps TRBD1 (5 bases). The CDR3 sequence is 15 residues long. The V gene lost 7 bases and the J gene lost 0 bases, with 13 bases spanning the gap. Looked up from germline, CDR1 is PRHDT and CDR2 is FYEKMQ (reference sequence). DNA of the CDR3: TGTGCCAGCACAGACAGCCCTATCTCTGGAAACACCATATATTTT. It translates to CASTDSPISGNTIYF.